The clone carrying this TCR beta chain was detected ten times or more. What it binds is unknown. V lost 1 base and J lost 8, with 13 bases in between. CDR1 SGHRS and CDR2 YFSETQ come from the germline V gene. CDR3 length equals 14 residues. The record originates from a study of T-cell reconstitution after alpha-beta-depleted transplantation in children. Study conclusions and caveats: Among T cells one year after transplant, newly produced cells accounted for most counts and diversity. Several hundred graft clones that had expanded were reportedly the source of alpha-beta T cells about two months after transplant. TCRbeta diversity was high at day 60 in some patients (a result of surviving recipient T cells and thymic progenitors).

Preparation of the TCRbeta library involved a method that used unique molecular identifiers. Each CDR3 protein is one row after TCRdb ran MiXCR on the PCR reads. Here the sample spans 670,000 or so distinct CDR3 sequences, over 10% being singletons. Sequenced here: PBMCs, sampled before TCRalphabeta/CD19-depleted stem cell transplant. This TCR derives from a girl aged 2-15 years with congenital amegakaryocytic thrombocytopenia, due to receive a stem cell transplant. The chain has TRBV5-1 and TRBJ2-4; TRBD2 might be the D (6 bases). CDR3 bases: TGCGCCAGCAGCTTGATTGCGGGGTCGGACATTCAGTACTTC. Protein: CASSLIAGSDIQYF.